What follows are 30 T cell receptor beta chains derived from one specimen sequenced in a study of blood T cell repertoires in COVID-19. Profiling relied on immunoSEQ multiplex PCR, and the TCRdb table lists in-frame clones only, not all of them. The sample yields fewer than 250,000 clones, roughly 80% seen once. The sequencing input was peripheral blood. Receptor source: a woman older than 75 with acute or convalescent COVID-19.

V usage is TRBV7-9 and J usage is TRBJ2-2; TRBD2 agrees at 9 bases. The CDR3 loop spans 15 amino acids. The V segment lost 5 bases and the J segment 4 bases; nucleotides outside the gene matches: 5. CDR1 is SEHNR, CDR2 FQNEAQ, per germline (reference sequence). CDR3 nucleotides: TGTGCCAGCAGCGTTCTAGCGGGGATCACCGGGGAGCTGTTTTTT. Translating gives CASSVLAGITGELFF. The entire variable domain, with the rest obtained from reference TRBV7-9 and TRBJ2-2, is as follows: DTGVSQNPRHKITKRGQNVTFRCDPISEHNRLYWYRQTLGQGPEFLTYFQNEAQLEKSRLLSDRFSAERPKGSFSTLEIQRTEQGDSAMYLCASSVLAGITGELFFGEGSRLTVL.

The rearrangement joins TRBV7-3 to TRBJ2-3; D remains unclear. Per germline, CDR1 SGHTA and CDR2 FQGTGA. Trimming cost V 2 bases and J 5 bases, with 5 bases left between them. The CDR3 covers 12 residues. The CDR3 here is CASSLGRDTQYF. CDR3 coding DNA: TGTGCCAGCAGCTTAGGGCGAGATACGCAGTATTTT.

The chain employs TRBV27 and TRBJ2-7, with 7 bases identical to TRBD2. Germline CDR1 reads MNHEY; CDR2 reads SMNVEV (reference sequence). J gave up 2 bases and V 4 bases, and 5 bases lay outside the gene matches. The length of the CDR3 is 14 residues. The CDR3 nucleotides read TGTGCCAGCAGTTGGAGGGAGGGCCCCTACGAGCAGTACTTC. Protein sequence: CASSWREGPYEQYF.

V usage is TRBV23-1 and J usage is TRBJ2-3, with TRBD1 identical over 12 bases. TRBV23-1 is an ORF, with its function uncertain. There are 17 residues in the CDR3. The junction had 7 bases not matched to a gene; V was cut back by 2 bases and J by 4 bases. The chain's CDR3 is CASSQPGTGGLADTQYF. CDR3 nucleotide sequence: TGCGCCAGCAGTCAACCCGGGACAGGGGGCTTGGCAGATACGCAGTATTTT.

The chain employs TRBV7-8 and TRBJ1-1; the D gene is possibly TRBD1 (6 bases). The CDR3 is made up of 14 amino acids. CDR1 and CDR2 from the germline V gene are SGHVS and FQNEAQ. V was shortened by 8 bases and J by 0 bases, with 13 bases between the two germline ends. CDR3 DNA sequence: TGTGCCAGCCGACCCGGGACACTGAACACTGAAGCTTTCTTT. This translates into CASRPGTLNTEAFF.

The chain has TRBV30 and TRBJ1-2; D is unresolved. Per the germline V gene, CDR1 is GTSNPN and CDR2 is SVGIG (reference sequence). This CDR3 is built from 14 residues. Trimming cost V 0 bases and J 2 bases, with 10 bases left between them. As DNA, the CDR3 is TGTGCCTGGAGTGTTTTGAGCACCAACTATGGCTACACCTTC. Translating gives CAWSVLSTNYGYTF. Supplemented by reference TRBV30 and TRBJ1-2, the full variable domain reads SQTIHQWPATLVQPVGSPLSLECTVEGTSNPNLYWYRQAAGRGLQLLFYSVGIGQISSEVPQNLSASRPQDRQFILSSKKLLLSDSGFYLCAWSVLSTNYGYTFGSGTRLTVV.

This chain links TRBV27 with TRBJ2-5; D might be TRBD1 (5 bases). Germline CDR1 and CDR2: MNHEY and SMNVEV (reference sequence). V dropped 7 bases and J dropped 0 bases, with 9 bases sitting between them. The CDR3 has 13 amino acids. The chain's CDR3 is CASKQANQETQYF. CDR3 DNA: TGTGCCAGCAAACAGGCAAACCAAGAGACCCAGTACTTC.

The chain links TRBV7-8 to TRBJ1-6, with D hard to call. CDR3 length equals 15 residues. Germline V gives CDR1 SGHVS, CDR2 FQNEAQ. Trimming took off 0 bases at V and 15 bases at J, with 18 bases between the two ends. The CDR3 sequence is CASSLAGSLHRDLHF. DNA of the CDR3: TGTGCCAGCAGCTTAGCGGGGAGCCTACACCGGGACCTCCACTTT. Filled out from reference TRBV7-8 and TRBJ1-6, the complete variable domain reads GAGVSQSPRYKVAKRGQDVALRCDPISGHVSLFWYQQALGQGPEFLTYFQNEAQLDKSGLPSDRFFAERPEGSVSTLKIQRTQQEDSAVYLCASSLAGSLHRDLHFGNGTRLTVT.

This clone was seen more than once but under ten times. The rearrangement uses TRBV5-6 and TRBJ2-1; a weak D match, TRBD2 (6 bases). This CDR3 has 16 residues. V dropped 2 bases and J dropped 9 bases, with 21 bases sitting between them. CDR1 and CDR2 (germline): SGHDT, YYEEEE. This CDR3 is CASSLDSGLRTAEQFF. The CDR3 region has the DNA TGTGCCAGCAGCTTAGATTCGGGACTCCGTACGGCTGAGCAGTTCTTC.

The J gene is TRBJ1-1, the V gene TRBV18, with D uncertain. The CDR3 is 14 amino acids. V gave up 3 bases and J gave up 0 bases, with 8 bases separating them. Germline-derived CDR1 and CDR2 are KGHSH and LQKENI. The CDR3 region has the DNA TGTGCCAGCTCACCTATGAGGATGAACACTGAAGCTTTCTTT. Its protein is CASSPMRMNTEAFF.

The sample holds a few counts of this clone. The rearrangement uses TRBV18 and TRBJ2-7; 11 nucleotides line up with TRBD2. V was pared by 1 base and J by 4 bases, with 9 bases of the junction left unmatched. The CDR3 has 17 residues. Germline CDR1 and CDR2: KGHSH and LQKENI. CDR3 nucleotides: TGTGCCAGCTCACCACGGACCTGGACTAGCGGGTATTACGAGCAGTACTTC. This encodes CASSPRTWTSGYYEQYF. Based on the CDR3 plus reference TRBV18 and TRBJ2-7, the full variable domain is NAGVMQNPRHLVRRRGQEARLRCSPMKGHSHVYWYRQLPEEGLKFMVYLQKENIIDESGMPKERFSAEFPKEGPSILRIQQVVRGDSAAYFCASSPRTWTSGYYEQYFGPGTRLTVT.

The gene calls are TRBV19 and TRBJ2-7, with 8 bases fitting TRBD1. J lost 0 bases, V lost 5 bases, and 6 bases had no gene match. CDR3 length: 15 residues. Germline loops: CDR1 LNHDA, CDR2 SQIVND (reference sequence). As DNA, the CDR3 is TGTGCCAGTAGTGCCGGACAGGGACTCTCCTACGAGCAGTACTTC. It translates to CASSAGQGLSYEQYF. Using reference TRBV19 and TRBJ2-7 for the parts outside the CDR3, the full variable domain is DGGITQSPKYLFRKEGQNVTLSCEQNLNHDAMYWYRQDPGQGLRLIYYSQIVNDFQKGDIAEGYSVSREKKESFPLTVTSAQKNPTAFYLCASSAGQGLSYEQYFGPGTRLTVT.

The chain combines TRBV4-3 with TRBJ2-1, with 14 nucleotides matching TRBD2. Germline CDR1 LGHNA, CDR2 YSLEER. V shed 3 bases, J shed 8 bases, and the junction held 24 bases outside the gene matches. CDR3 length: 22 residues. The CDR3 spells CASSQERGTGTSGGKLLHEQFF. For the CDR3, the DNA is TGCGCCAGCAGCCAGGAGAGGGGCACCGGGACTAGCGGGGGCAAGCTTCTCCATGAGCAGTTCTTC.

The rearrangement links TRBV7-6 to TRBJ2-7, with 7 nucleotides matching TRBD2. The junction had 15 bases not matched to a gene; V was cut back by 5 bases and J by 2 bases. The CDR3 loop spans 17 amino acids. Germline lookup yields CDR1 SGHVS and CDR2 FNYEAQ. The chain's CDR3 is CASSPRDYREHPYEQYF. The DNA for the CDR3 is TGTGCCAGCAGCCCACGGGACTACCGGGAGCACCCCTACGAGCAGTACTTC. Together with reference TRBV7-6 and TRBJ2-7, the CDR3 gives the full variable domain: GAGVSQSPRYKVTKRGQDVALRCDPISGHVSLYWYRQALGQGPEFLTYFNYEAQQDKSGLPNDRFSAERPEGSISTLTIQRTEQRDSAMYRCASSPRDYREHPYEQYFGPGTRLTVT.

This clone has more than one count but fewer than ten. This chain uses TRBV6-4 with TRBJ1-1, with D possibly TRBD1 on 5 matching bases. The CDR3 has 12 residues. Looked up from germline, CDR1 is MRHNA and CDR2 is SNTAGT. Trimming shortened V by 8 bases and J by 4 bases, and 11 bases separated the two germline ends. The CDR3, as DNA: TGTGCCAGCCGGGGGGATACCACTGAAGCTTTCTTT. This translates into CASRGDTTEAFF.

This clone was counted a few times. This specimen includes other DNA sequences encoding the same CDR3. V and J are TRBV9 and TRBJ2-2; no reliable D call. V was pared by 2 bases and J by 0 bases, with 5 bases between. The CDR3 runs to 14 residues. CDR1 is SGDLS, CDR2 YYNGEE, per germline. This CDR3 reads CASSVATNTGELFF. CDR3 bases: TGTGCCAGCAGCGTTGCTACGAACACCGGGGAGCTGTTTTTT.

The chain employs TRBV11-3 and TRBJ1-1, with 7 bases matching TRBD1. CDR1 is SGHNT, CDR2 YENEEA, per germline. The CDR3 is 13 amino acids. Trimming at V came to 5 bases and at J to 4 bases, leaving 4 bases not matched to a gene. In nucleotides, the CDR3 is TGTGCCAGCAGCCGGGACAGTGGCACTGAAGCTTTCTTT. It is translated as CASSRDSGTEAFF.

In DNA form, the CDR3 reads TGTGCCAGCCAATCCGGACAGGGGGCCGGTAATGAAAAACTGTTTTTT. It yields the protein CASQSGQGAGNEKLFF. V and J are TRBV19 and TRBJ1-4; 11 bases agree with TRBD1. The CDR3 spans 16 residues. Germline V gene lookup returns CDR1 LNHDA and CDR2 SQIVND (reference sequence). V was pared by 9 bases and J by 4 bases, with 10 bases of the junction left unmatched.

The chain joins TRBV7-2 to TRBJ2-1; no firm D call. Per germline, CDR1 SGHTA and CDR2 FQGNSA. The CDR3 has 14 residues. V shed 3 bases and J shed 7 bases, with 13 bases lying between them. CDR3 bases: TGTGCCAGCAGCTTCCCATTTCAGGATAATGAGCAGTTCTTC. This encodes CASSFPFQDNEQFF.

This rearrangement joins TRBV5-1 to TRBJ2-1; a weak D match, TRBD2 (5 bases). The germline V and J ends were trimmed by 1 base and 0 bases, with 14 bases remaining between them. Germline CDR1 reads SGHRS; CDR2 reads YFSETQ. This CDR3 region has 17 residues. The CDR3 bases are TGCGCCAGCAGCTTGACAACGGGGTTTTCCTCCTACAATGAGCAGTTCTTC. Translated, it gives CASSLTTGFSSYNEQFF.

The chain employs TRBV28 and TRBJ2-5; TRBD1 agrees at 10 bases. Trimming removed 2 bases from V and 7 bases from J; junction bases left unmatched: 7. CDR3 size: 15 residues. CDR1 MDHEN and CDR2 SYDVKM come from the germline V gene. The CDR3, as DNA: TGTGCCAGCAGTTTACCCGGACAGGGGGTCAGGACCCAGTACTTC. This sequence encodes CASSLPGQGVRTQYF.

This clone was seen only a few times. The gene calls are TRBV19 and TRBJ1-3; possibly TRBD1 for D (5 bases). There are 16 residues in the CDR3. From germline, CDR1 is LNHDA and CDR2 SQIVND (reference sequence). Trimming pared 5 bases from V and 0 bases from J, leaving 14 bases between. CDR3 nucleotide sequence: TGTGCCAGTAGTCCCCAAAGGGGCTACTCTGGAAACACCATATATTTT. Its translation: CASSPQRGYSGNTIYF.

The chain joins TRBV29-1 to TRBJ2-3, with 8 bases aligning to TRBD1. Germline V CDR1 and CDR2: SQVTM, ANQGSEA. The J segment lost 5 bases and the V segment lost 8 bases, leaving 3 bases of the junction unmatched. CDR3 length: 11 amino acids. The CDR3 DNA follows: TGCAGCCCCGGGACAGGAGATACGCAGTATTTT. Its translation is CSPGTGDTQYF.

The J gene is TRBJ2-1, the V gene TRBV6-5; the match to TRBD2 covers 10 bases. CDR1 and CDR2 from the germline V gene are MNHEY and SVGAGI. The length of the CDR3 is 15 residues. V shed 4 bases, J shed 4 bases, and the junction held 4 bases outside the gene matches. The CDR3 is CASSLAGGLYNEQFF. DNA of the CDR3: TGTGCCAGCAGTTTAGCGGGAGGTCTTTACAATGAGCAGTTCTTC.

The table lists this clone with a count of one. The chain carries TRBV5-4 and TRBJ2-5; a weak D match, TRBD1 (6 bases). Looked up from germline, CDR1 is SGHNT and CDR2 is YYREEE (reference sequence). The length of the CDR3 is 15 residues. Trimming stripped 4 bases from V and 1 base from J, with 14 bases between. The chain's CDR3 is CASSGGAGPQETQYF. DNA of the CDR3: TGTGCCAGCAGCGGGGGCGCAGGGCCCCAAGAGACCCAGTACTTC.

V is TRBV7-8 and J is TRBJ1-1; the match to TRBD1 covers 7 bases. The CDR3 runs to 15 residues. CDR1 and CDR2 (germline): SGHVS, FQNEAQ. J lost 4 bases, V lost 0 bases, and 5 bases had no gene match. The CDR3 is CASSLAGQLGTEAFF. The DNA for the CDR3 is TGTGCCAGCAGCTTAGCGGGACAGCTGGGCACTGAAGCTTTCTTT.

This chain links TRBV7-9 with TRBJ1-1; 9 bases agree with TRBD1. Trimming cost V 5 bases and J 10 bases; bases outside gene matches: 11. Germline V gene lookup returns CDR1 SEHNR and CDR2 FQNEAQ (reference sequence). CDR3 length: 14 residues. In DNA form, the CDR3 reads TGTGCCAGCAGCCCAGGGACAGGGACCCTTTCAGCTTTCTTT. Amino acid sequence: CASSPGTGTLSAFF.

J is TRBJ1-1 and V is TRBV5-1; weak D call: TRBD1 (5 bases). The CDR3 sequence is 15 residues long. The V end lost 2 bases, the J end lost 1 base, and 12 bases lay between the germline ends. The germline V gene encodes CDR1 SGHRS and CDR2 YFSETQ. The CDR3 protein is CASSLQDGRNTEAFF. Here the CDR3 DNA reads TGCGCCAGCAGCTTACAGGACGGTAGGAACACTGAAGCTTTCTTT.

As regards this clone: Other DNA sequences in this specimen translate into the identical CDR3. V gene TRBV3-1 (or the pseudogene TRBV3-2) combines with J gene TRBJ2-7, with D unresolved. Germline assignment: CDR1 LGHDT and CDR2 YNNKEL (reference sequence). V was cut by 1 base and J by 5 bases, with 3 bases left in between. CDR3 length equals 11 residues. The CDR3 protein is CASSQGDEQYF. CDR3 nucleotide sequence: TGTGCCAGCAGCCAAGGAGACGAGCAGTACTTC.

This clone was seen only a few times. V usage is TRBV4-3 and J usage is TRBJ1-1, with a tentative D call TRBD1 (5 bases). This CDR3 is 14 amino acids long. CDR1 is LGHNA and CDR2 is YSLEER in the germline V gene. Trimming took 4 bases from V and 5 from J, leaving 14 bases between them. DNA of the CDR3: TGCGCCAGCAGCCTTCAGGCGGGGGGGACTGAAGCTTTCTTT. This translates into CASSLQAGGTEAFF.